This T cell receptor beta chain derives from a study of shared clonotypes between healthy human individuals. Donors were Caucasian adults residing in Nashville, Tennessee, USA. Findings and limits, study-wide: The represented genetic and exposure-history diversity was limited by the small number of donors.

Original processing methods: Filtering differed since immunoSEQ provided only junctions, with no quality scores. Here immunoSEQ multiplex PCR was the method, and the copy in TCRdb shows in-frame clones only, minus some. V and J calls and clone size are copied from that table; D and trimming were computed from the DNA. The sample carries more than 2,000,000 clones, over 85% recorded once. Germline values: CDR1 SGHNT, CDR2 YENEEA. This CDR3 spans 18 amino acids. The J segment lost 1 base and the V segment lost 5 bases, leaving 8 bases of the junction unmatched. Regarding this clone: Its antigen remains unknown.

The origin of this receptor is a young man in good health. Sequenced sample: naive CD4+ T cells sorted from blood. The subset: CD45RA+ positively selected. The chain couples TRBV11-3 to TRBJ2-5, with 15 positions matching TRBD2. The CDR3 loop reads CASSLGTSGGLSQETQYF. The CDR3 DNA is TGTGCCAGCAGCCTGGGGACTAGCGGGGGGCTTAGCCAAGAGACCCAGTACTTC.